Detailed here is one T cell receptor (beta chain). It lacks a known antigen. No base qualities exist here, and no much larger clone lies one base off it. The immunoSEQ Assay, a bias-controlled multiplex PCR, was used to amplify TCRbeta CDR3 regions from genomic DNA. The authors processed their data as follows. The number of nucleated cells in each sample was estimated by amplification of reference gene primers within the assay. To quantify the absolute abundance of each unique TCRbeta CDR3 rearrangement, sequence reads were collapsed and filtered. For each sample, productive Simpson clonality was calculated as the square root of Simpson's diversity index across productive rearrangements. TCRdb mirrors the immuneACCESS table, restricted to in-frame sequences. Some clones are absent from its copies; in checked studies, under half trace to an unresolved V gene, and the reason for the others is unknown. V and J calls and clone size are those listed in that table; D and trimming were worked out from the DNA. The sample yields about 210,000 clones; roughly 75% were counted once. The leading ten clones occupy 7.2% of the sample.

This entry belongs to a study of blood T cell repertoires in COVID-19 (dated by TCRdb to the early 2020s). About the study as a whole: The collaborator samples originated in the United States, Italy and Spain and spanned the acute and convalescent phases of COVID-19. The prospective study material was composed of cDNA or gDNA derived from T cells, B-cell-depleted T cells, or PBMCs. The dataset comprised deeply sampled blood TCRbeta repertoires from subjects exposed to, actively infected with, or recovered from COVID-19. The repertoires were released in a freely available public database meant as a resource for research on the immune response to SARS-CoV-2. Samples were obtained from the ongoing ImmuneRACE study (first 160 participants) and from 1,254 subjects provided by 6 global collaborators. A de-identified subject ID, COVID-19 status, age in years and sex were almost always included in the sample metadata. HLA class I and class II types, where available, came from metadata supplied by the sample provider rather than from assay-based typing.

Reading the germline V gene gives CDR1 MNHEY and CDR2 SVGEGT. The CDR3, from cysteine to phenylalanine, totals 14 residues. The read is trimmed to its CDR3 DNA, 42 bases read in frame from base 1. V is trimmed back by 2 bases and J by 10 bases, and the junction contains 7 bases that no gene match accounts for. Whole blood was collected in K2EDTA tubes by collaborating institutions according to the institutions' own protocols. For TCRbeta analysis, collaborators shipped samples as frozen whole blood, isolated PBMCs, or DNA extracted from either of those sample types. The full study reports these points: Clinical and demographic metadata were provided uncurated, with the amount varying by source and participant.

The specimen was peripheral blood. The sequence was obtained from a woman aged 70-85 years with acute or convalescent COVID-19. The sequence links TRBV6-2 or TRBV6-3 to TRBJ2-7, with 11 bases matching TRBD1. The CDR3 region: CASSYSGTGGEQYF. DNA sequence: TGTGCCAGCAGTTACAGCGGGACAGGGGGAGAACAGTACTTC.